A selection of T cell receptor beta chains follows, all from one sample in a study of blood T cell repertoires in COVID-19. Repertoires were generated with immunoSEQ multiplex PCR, while TCRdb's copy carries only in-frame clones and drops some. The data show roughly 220,000 clones, with roughly 89% seen just once and less than 15% held by the top ten. Sample: PBMCs or T cells enriched from blood (not recorded which). The origin of the receptors is a man younger than 45 who had been exposed to COVID-19. The CDR3 runs from the conserved cysteine through the conserved F or W. D genes are given only for firm matches. Not every row has a clone size; where given, it reads once, few, many or a size class.

v_call	clone_size	d_call	j_call	cdr3_nt	cdr3_aa
TRBV7-2	.	.	TRBJ2-5	TGTGCCAGCAGCTTAGGAGAGTACGCCCTCATCCAGTACTTC	CASSLGEYALIQYF
TRBV2	.	TRBD1	TRBJ1-4	TGTGCCAGCAGCGCCGAAGGGACAGGAAATGAAAAACTGTTTTTT	CASSAEGTGNEKLFF
TRBV18	.	.	TRBJ1-6	TGTGCCAGCTCAGCGGGGGATTCACCCCTCCACTTT	CASSAGDSPLHF
TRBV9	.	TRBD1	TRBJ1-1	TGTGCCAGCAGCGCCCGGGACAGCCTGGGGACTGAAGCTTTCTTT	CASSARDSLGTEAFF
TRBV15	.	TRBD2	TRBJ2-2	TGTGCCACCAGCAGAGTACGGGGGGGCACCGGGGAGCTGTTTTTT	CATSRVRGGTGELFF
TRBV3-1/TRBV3-2	.	TRBD2	TRBJ2-5	TGTGCCAGCAGCCAAGATCTTTCAGCGGGGGGCGCTCGGGAGACCCAGTACTTC	CASSQDLSAGGARETQYF
TRBV5-1	.	.	TRBJ2-7	TGCGCCAGCGGGCGGGATGGGCGGAAGTACGAGCAGTACTTC	CASGRDGRKYEQYF
TRBV5-4	.	TRBD1	TRBJ2-2	TGTGCCAGCAGCTTGGGCGACAGGGCGGGTGGGGAGCTGTTTTTT	CASSLGDRAGGELFF
TRBV7-2	once	.	TRBJ2-7	TGTGCCAGCAGCTCTAACGGGGGTTCCTCCTACGAGCAGTACTTC	CASSSNGGSSYEQYF
TRBV15	.	.	TRBJ2-1	TGTGCCACCAGCTCCCCGGTGATAGAAGAGCAGTTCTTC	CATSSPVIEEQFF
TRBV7-9	.	.	TRBJ2-1	TGTGCCAGCGGGGGGTCAAACAATGAGCAGTTCTTC	CASGGSNNEQFF
TRBV27	once	TRBD1	TRBJ1-1	TGTGCCAGCAGTCCACGACAGGGTCGGAATCCTGAAGCTTTCTTT	CASSPRQGRNPEAFF
TRBV7-3	.	.	TRBJ1-2	TGTGCCAGCAGCTCCGACAGCTACTATGGCTACACCTTC	CASSSDSYYGYTF
TRBV6-1	.	TRBD2	TRBJ2-1	TGTGCCAGCAGTGAAGCCACCGGGACTAGCGGGAATGAGCAGTTCTTC	CASSEATGTSGNEQFF
TRBV13	.	TRBD1	TRBJ2-7	TGTGCCAGTACTACAGGGGAATACGAGCAGTACTTC	CASTTGEYEQYF
TRBV30	.	TRBD1	TRBJ1-5	TGTGCCTGGAGCCGGGACAGACGATATCAGCCCCAGCATTTT	CAWSRDRRYQPQHF
TRBV11-2	.	.	TRBJ1-1	TGTGCCACCGCCGAGACAGGAAACACTGAAGCTTTCTTT	CATAETGNTEAFF
TRBV7-3	once	.	TRBJ2-2	TGTGCCAGCAGCTTAAACAGACCGAACACCGGGGAGCTGTTTTTT	CASSLNRPNTGELFF
TRBV2	.	TRBD1	TRBJ1-1	TGTGCCAGCAGGAATCCGACCACAGGGGGCACTGAAGCTTTCTTT	CASRNPTTGGTEAFF
TRBV9	.	.	TRBJ1-3	TGTGCCAGCAGCGGGGCGACAGGTGCGAGCCTCTCTGGAAACACCATATATTTT	CASSGATGASLSGNTIYF
TRBV5-1	.	.	TRBJ1-4	TGCGCCAGCAGCTTGTCCCGGGGGGTTAATGAAAAACTGTTTTTT	CASSLSRGVNEKLFF
TRBV4-2	.	.	TRBJ1-1	TGTGCCAGCAGCCGTAACGGTGATACTGAAGCTTTCTTT	CASSRNGDTEAFF
TRBV30	.	.	TRBJ1-5	TGTGCCTGGAGTCTCCGGGGGGAACAGCCCCAGCATTTT	CAWSLRGEQPQHF
TRBV2	.	TRBD1	TRBJ1-2	TGTGCCAGCAGTGGTGGACAGGGGCTACGAAATGGCTACACCTTC	CASSGGQGLRNGYTF
TRBV5-1	.	TRBD2	TRBJ2-3	TGCGCCAGCAGCTTGGAAGCTAGCGGGGGCACAGATACGCAGTATTTT	CASSLEASGGTDTQYF
TRBV19	.	TRBD1	TRBJ1-1	TGTGCCAGTAGGGTCGACAGGGAAACTGAAGCTTTCTTT	CASRVDRETEAFF
TRBV27	once	.	TRBJ1-1	TGTGCCAGCAGTTTGGGGAGCTCTGAGGCTTTCTTT	CASSLGSSEAFF
TRBV3-1/TRBV3-2	.	TRBD2	TRBJ2-3	TGTGCCAGCAGCCAAGCGGGGGGGCAACGAGCAGATACGCAGTATTTT	CASSQAGGQRADTQYF
TRBV2	once	TRBD1	TRBJ1-2	TGTGCCATGGACAGGGAGGCCTATGGCTACACCTTC	CAMDREAYGYTF
TRBV11-2	.	TRBD2	TRBJ2-3	TGTGCCAGCAGCTTACGAAGCGGGGGAGATACGCAGTATTTT	CASSLRSGGDTQYF
TRBV5-4	.	.	TRBJ2-5	TGTGCCAGCAGCTTGGAGGGGAAACAGACCCAGTACTTC	CASSLEGKQTQYF
TRBV3-1/TRBV3-2	few	TRBD1	TRBJ1-5	TGTGCCAGCAGCCAAGGGCGGGGACAGGGCCGGCCCCAGCATTTT	CASSQGRGQGRPQHF
TRBV6-5	.	.	TRBJ2-1	TGTGCCAGCAGTCACTCCCAAGGGGCCCCTGAGCAGTTCTTC	CASSHSQGAPEQFF
TRBV5-1	.	.	TRBJ1-2	TGCGCCAGCAGCTTGGGGCAGATCTATGGCTACACCTTC	CASSLGQIYGYTF
TRBV2	.	TRBD1	TRBJ2-7	TGTGCCAGCAGTGTGGACAGGGGGTCCTACGAGCAGTACTTC	CASSVDRGSYEQYF
TRBV2	.	TRBD1	TRBJ1-4	TGTGCCAGCAGCCCCGGACAGGGGGCATTTGAAAAACTGTTTTTT	CASSPGQGAFEKLFF
TRBV9	.	TRBD1	TRBJ2-4	TGTGCCAGCAGCAAGGGACAGGGGGCGGCCCCAGCCAAAAACATTCAGTACTTC	CASSKGQGAAPAKNIQYF